This entry lists 8 T cell receptor beta chains sequenced from one sample in a study of blood T cell repertoires in COVID-19. Measured with immunoSEQ multiplex PCR; TCRdb has only the in-frame clones, and not every one. The table lists roughly 240,000 clones, approximately 82% of them singletons. Input material: peripheral blood. Every receptor here comes from a woman aged 80 or over with acute or convalescent COVID-19.

The V gene is TRBV5-6, the J gene TRBJ1-1, with 7 bases that match TRBD1. The V gene's germline CDR1 is SGHDT and CDR2 YYEEEE. Trimming at V came to 0 bases and at J to 4 bases, leaving 9 bases not matched to a gene. The CDR3 has 16 residues. The CDR3 reads CASSLERGRGVTEAFF. The DNA for the CDR3 is TGTGCCAGCAGCTTGGAGAGGGGGCGCGGGGTCACTGAAGCTTTCTTT.

This chain links TRBV5-1 with TRBJ2-3; 7 bases align to TRBD2. The V gene end was trimmed by 4 bases and the J gene end by 2 bases; junction bases not matched to a gene: 4. Per germline, CDR1 SGHRS and CDR2 YFSETQ. CDR3 length: 14 amino acids. This chain's CDR3 is CASSKTSTTDTQYF. The CDR3 DNA sequence: TGCGCCAGCAGCAAGACTAGCACCACAGATACGCAGTATTTT.

The chain couples TRBV2 to TRBJ2-7; D unclear. The V end was cut by 5 bases, the J end by 6 bases, with 8 bases between. Germline V gives CDR1 SNHLY, CDR2 FYNNEI. The CDR3 is made up of 11 amino acids. The CDR3 spells CASSLLAEQYF. The CDR3 region has the DNA TGTGCCAGCAGTCTGTTGGCCGAGCAGTACTTC.

This clone appeared a few times. The genes are TRBV4-3 and TRBJ2-1, with 12 bases matching TRBD2. Trimming took 2 bases from V and 7 from J; bases not matched to a gene: 6. CDR1 is LGHNA, CDR2 YSLEER, per germline. The CDR3 loop spans 16 amino acids. The CDR3 coding sequence is TGCGCCAGCAGCCAACGACTAGCGGGAGTCGGAAATGAGCAGTTCTTC. It is translated as CASSQRLAGVGNEQFF.

The V call is TRBV24-1, the J call TRBJ1-3; no clear D gene. The CDR3 has 13 amino acids. Trimming removed 0 bases from V and 4 bases from J, with 3 bases in between. Germline-derived CDR1 and CDR2 are KGHDR and SFDVKD. As DNA, the CDR3 is TGTGCCACCAGTGATTTGCGGGGAAACACCATATATTTT. Amino acids: CATSDLRGNTIYF.

This clone was counted a few times. The V call is TRBV19, the J call TRBJ2-7; 8 positions agree with TRBD1. This CDR3 region has 15 residues. V lost 5 bases, J lost 3 bases, and 9 bases stayed unmatched. Germline V gene data show CDR1 as LNHDA and CDR2 as SQIVND (reference sequence). Here the CDR3 DNA reads TGTGCCAGTAGTCCAGGACAGGGAGCCGTCTACGAGCAGTACTTC. This codes for CASSPGQGAVYEQYF.

The chain recombines TRBV6-5 with TRBJ2-5, with 7 bases that match TRBD1. CDR1 and CDR2 (germline): MNHEY, SVGAGI. Trimming took 0 bases from V and 5 from J; bases not matched to a gene: 9. CDR3 length: 16 amino acids. DNA of the CDR3: TGTGCCAGCAGTTACTCGAGTGGTAGGGGGCGGGAGACCCAGTACTTC. Translated: CASSYSSGRGRETQYF.

The V gene is TRBV30, the J gene TRBJ1-3; D may be TRBD1 (6 bases). The CDR3 sequence is 14 residues long. With 0 bases removed from V and 1 base from J, the gap between germline ends came to 7 bases. CDR1 and CDR2 from the germline V gene are GTSNPN and SVGIG (reference sequence). CDR3 bases: TGTGCCTGGAGTGTCAGGGGATCTGGAAACACCATATATTTT. It codes for CAWSVRGSGNTIYF.